Listed below are T cell receptor beta chains from one sample, sequenced in a study of PD-L1 blockade in urothelial cancer. Repertoires were generated with immunoSEQ multiplex PCR, while TCRdb's copy carries only in-frame clones and drops some. The data contain around 80,000 clones, under 95% of them singletons. The input for sequencing was PBMCs, taken around atezolizumab (anti-PD-L1) treatment. Source of these receptors: a woman of 80 years or more with urothelial cancer. Each CDR3 is given with its conserved first and last residue. Fields, in order: CDR3 protein, V gene, CDR3 length, J gene.

CDR3: CATSRTHRDNVYGYTF; V: TRBV15; length: 16; J: TRBJ1-2
CDR3: CAISGRGRGYSYEQYF; V: TRBV10-3; length: 16; J: TRBJ2-7
CDR3: CSVVRQGGTDTQYF; V: TRBV29-1; length: 14; J: TRBJ2-3
CDR3: CASSNGTSGWYEQYF; V: TRBV21-1; length: 15; J: TRBJ2-7
CDR3: CASSPLPSNFPGGQPQHF; V: TRBV18; length: 18; J: TRBJ1-5
CDR3: CASSEVASADTQYF; V: TRBV2; length: 14; J: TRBJ2-3
CDR3: CASSFLGQGAEDTQYF; V: TRBV28; length: 16; J: TRBJ2-3
CDR3: CASSDSRPGQGNQPQHF; V: TRBV6-1; length: 17; J: TRBJ1-5
CDR3: CASSSRGGSGQYF; V: TRBV7-6; length: 13; J: TRBJ2-5
CDR3: CASNLAGAYYGYTF; V: TRBV5-1; length: 14; J: TRBJ1-2
CDR3: CASSLTSGYNEQFF; V: TRBV6-5; length: 14; J: TRBJ2-1
CDR3: CASRPRTPLQETQYF; V: TRBV28; length: 15; J: TRBJ2-5
CDR3: CASSELTGNTGELFF; V: TRBV6-1; length: 15; J: TRBJ2-2
CDR3: CASSLVLPGRGYTF; V: TRBV7-8; length: 14; J: TRBJ1-2
CDR3: CASSGWTSRRAYF; V: TRBV6-1; length: 13; J: TRBJ2-5
CDR3: CASSLWSGAYEQYF; V: TRBV11-3; length: 14; J: TRBJ2-7
CDR3: CASSPGERDQPQHF; V: TRBV5-8; length: 14; J: TRBJ1-5
CDR3: CASSLVGAGIPSEQYF; V: TRBV7-6; length: 16; J: TRBJ2-7
CDR3: CASSPSGSTYNEQFF; V: TRBV7-9; length: 15; J: TRBJ2-1
CDR3: CASSLAGDGELFF; V: TRBV6-5; length: 13; J: TRBJ2-2
CDR3: CASSTFGANTGELFF; V: TRBV2; length: 15; J: TRBJ2-2
CDR3: CASSLTGVQDTQYF; V: TRBV28; length: 14; J: TRBJ2-3
CDR3: CASSLQLAGISETQYF; V: TRBV5-1; length: 16; J: TRBJ2-5
CDR3: CASSQVAGAADTQYF; V: TRBV28; length: 15; J: TRBJ2-3
CDR3: CASSRTGAAGQQFF; V: TRBV19; length: 14; J: TRBJ2-1